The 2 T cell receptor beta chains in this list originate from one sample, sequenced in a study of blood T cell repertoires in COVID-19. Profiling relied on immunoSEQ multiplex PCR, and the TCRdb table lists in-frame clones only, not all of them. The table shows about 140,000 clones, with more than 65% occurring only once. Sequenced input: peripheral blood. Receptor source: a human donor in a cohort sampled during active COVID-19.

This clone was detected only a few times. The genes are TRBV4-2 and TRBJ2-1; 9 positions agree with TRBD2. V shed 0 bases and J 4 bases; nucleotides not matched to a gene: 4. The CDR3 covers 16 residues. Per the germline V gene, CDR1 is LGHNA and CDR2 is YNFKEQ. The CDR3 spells CASSQDPSGAYNEQFF. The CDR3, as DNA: TGTGCCAGCAGCCAAGATCCTAGCGGGGCGTACAATGAGCAGTTCTTC.

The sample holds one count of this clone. CDR3 sequence: CASSLQGASYNEQFF. CDR3 bases: TGCGCCAGCAGCTTACAAGGGGCCTCCTACAATGAGCAGTTCTTC. J is TRBJ2-1 and V is TRBV5-1; the D gene is possibly TRBD1 (5 bases). The CDR3 loop spans 15 amino acids. With 2 bases removed from V and 0 bases from J, the gap between germline ends came to 9 bases. Per germline, CDR1 SGHRS and CDR2 YFSETQ. Supplemented by reference TRBV5-1 and TRBJ2-1, the full variable domain reads KAGVTQTPRYLIKTRGQQVTLSCSPISGHRSVSWYQQTPGQGLQFLFEYFSETQRNKGNFPGRFSGRQFSNSRSEMNVSTLELGDSALYLCASSLQGASYNEQFFGPGTRLTVL.